What follows describes a single TCR beta chain. This entry belongs to a study of blood T cell repertoires in COVID-19. Whole-study context: PBMCs, B-cell-depleted T cells, or T cells were the source of the cDNA or gDNA that made up the material.

Per the germline V gene, CDR1 is SEHNR and CDR2 is FQNEAQ (reference sequence). With V trimmed by 0 bases and J by 11 bases, 5 bases remained unmatched. The CDR3 length is 15 residues. Clones were sequenced by immunoSEQ multiplex PCR, and TCRdb holds only the in-frame ones, with some missing. This table has around 250,000 clones, roughly 88% appearing once. V gene TRBV7-9 combines with J gene TRBJ1-6; 9 nucleotides match TRBD1. This clonotype was sampled from a woman in her 50s who had recovered from COVID-19. The sample taken for sequencing was PBMCs or T cells enriched from blood (not recorded which). The CDR3 here is CASSLASGTGPPLHF. As DNA, the CDR3 is TGTGCCAGCAGCTTAGCCTCCGGGACAGGGCCACCCCTCCACTTT.